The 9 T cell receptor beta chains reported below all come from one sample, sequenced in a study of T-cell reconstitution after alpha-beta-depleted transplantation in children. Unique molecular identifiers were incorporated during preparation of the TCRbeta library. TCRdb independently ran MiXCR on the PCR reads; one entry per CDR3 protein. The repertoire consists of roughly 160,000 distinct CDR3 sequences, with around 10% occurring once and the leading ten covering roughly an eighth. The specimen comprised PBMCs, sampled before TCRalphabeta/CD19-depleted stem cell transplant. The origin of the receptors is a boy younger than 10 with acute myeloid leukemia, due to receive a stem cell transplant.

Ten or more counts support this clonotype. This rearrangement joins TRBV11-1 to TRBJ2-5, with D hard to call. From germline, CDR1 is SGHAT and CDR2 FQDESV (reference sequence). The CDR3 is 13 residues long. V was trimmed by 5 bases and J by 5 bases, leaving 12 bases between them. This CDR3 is CASSTTTWETQYF. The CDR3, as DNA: TGTGCCAGCAGCACTACCACATGGGAGACCCAGTACTTC.

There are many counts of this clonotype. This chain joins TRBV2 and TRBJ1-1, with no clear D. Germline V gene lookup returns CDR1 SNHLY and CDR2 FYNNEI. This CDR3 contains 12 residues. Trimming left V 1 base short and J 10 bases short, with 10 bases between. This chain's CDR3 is CASSEVSPRAFF. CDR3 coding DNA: TGTGCCAGCAGTGAAGTAAGCCCAAGAGCTTTCTTT.

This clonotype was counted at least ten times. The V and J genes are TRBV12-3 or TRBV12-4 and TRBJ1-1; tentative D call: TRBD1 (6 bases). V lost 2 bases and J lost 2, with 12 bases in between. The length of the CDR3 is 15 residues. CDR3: CASSLHRVKNTEAFF. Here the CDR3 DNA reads TGTGCCAGCAGTTTACACAGGGTCAAAAACACTGAAGCTTTCTTT.

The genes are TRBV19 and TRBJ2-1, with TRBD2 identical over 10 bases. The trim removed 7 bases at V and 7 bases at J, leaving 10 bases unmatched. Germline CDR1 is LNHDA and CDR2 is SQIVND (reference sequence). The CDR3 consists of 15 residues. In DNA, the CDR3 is TGTGCCAGTACCCCAGGGACTAGCGCTGAAAATGAGCAGTTCTTC. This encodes CASTPGTSAENEQFF.

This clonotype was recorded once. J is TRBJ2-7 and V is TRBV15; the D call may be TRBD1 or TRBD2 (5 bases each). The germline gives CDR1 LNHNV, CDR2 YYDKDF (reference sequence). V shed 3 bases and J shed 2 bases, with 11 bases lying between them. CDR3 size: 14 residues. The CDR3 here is CATSSGTYPYEQYF. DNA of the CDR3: TGTGCCACCAGCAGTGGGACCTACCCCTACGAGCAGTACTTC.

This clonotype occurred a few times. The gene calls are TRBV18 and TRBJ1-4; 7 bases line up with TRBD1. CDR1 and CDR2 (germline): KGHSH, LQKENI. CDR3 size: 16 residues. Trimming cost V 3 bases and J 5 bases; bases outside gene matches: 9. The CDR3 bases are TGTGCCAGCTCACCCACAGGGGAGTCGACAAATGAAAAACTGTTTTTT. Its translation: CASSPTGESTNEKLFF.

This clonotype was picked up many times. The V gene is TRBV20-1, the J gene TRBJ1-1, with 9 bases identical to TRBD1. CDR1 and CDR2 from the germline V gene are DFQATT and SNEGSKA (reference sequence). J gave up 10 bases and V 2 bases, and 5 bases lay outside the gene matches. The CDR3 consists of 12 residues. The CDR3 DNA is TGCAGTGCTAGACGACAGGGGGTTATAGCTTTCTTT. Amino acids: CSARRQGVIAFF.

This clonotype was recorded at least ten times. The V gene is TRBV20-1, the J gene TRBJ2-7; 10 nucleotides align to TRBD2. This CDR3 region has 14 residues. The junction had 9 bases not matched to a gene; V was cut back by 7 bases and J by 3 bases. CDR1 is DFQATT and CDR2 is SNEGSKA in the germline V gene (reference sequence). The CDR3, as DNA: TGCAGTGTCACGACGAGGACTAGCGGCTACGAGCAGTACTTC. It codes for CSVTTRTSGYEQYF.

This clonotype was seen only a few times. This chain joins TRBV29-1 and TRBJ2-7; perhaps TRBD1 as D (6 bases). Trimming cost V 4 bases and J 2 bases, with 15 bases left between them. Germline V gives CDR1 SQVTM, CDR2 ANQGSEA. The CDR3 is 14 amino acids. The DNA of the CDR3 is TGCAGCGTTGGGTGGGCAGGGGCACCCTACGAGCAGTACTTC. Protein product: CSVGWAGAPYEQYF.